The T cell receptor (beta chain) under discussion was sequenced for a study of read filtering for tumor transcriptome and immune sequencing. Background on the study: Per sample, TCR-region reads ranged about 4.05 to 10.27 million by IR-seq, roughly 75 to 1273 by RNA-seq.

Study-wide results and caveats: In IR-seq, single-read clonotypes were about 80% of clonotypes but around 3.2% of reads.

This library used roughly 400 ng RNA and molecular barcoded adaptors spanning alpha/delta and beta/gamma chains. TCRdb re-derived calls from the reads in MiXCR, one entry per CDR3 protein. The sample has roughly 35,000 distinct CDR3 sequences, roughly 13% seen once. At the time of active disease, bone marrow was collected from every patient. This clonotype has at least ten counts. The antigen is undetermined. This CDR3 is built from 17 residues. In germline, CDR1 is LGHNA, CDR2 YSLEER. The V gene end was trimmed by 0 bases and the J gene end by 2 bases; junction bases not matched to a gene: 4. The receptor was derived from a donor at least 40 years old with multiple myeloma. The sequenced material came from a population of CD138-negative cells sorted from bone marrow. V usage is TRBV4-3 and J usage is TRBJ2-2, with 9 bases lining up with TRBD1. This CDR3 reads CASSQEEGQGNTGELFF. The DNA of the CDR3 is TGCGCCAGCAGCCAAGAAGAGGGACAGGGAAACACCGGGGAGCTGTTTTTT.